This TCR beta chain was captured by sequencing in a study of OX40 agonist ivuxolimab in advanced cancers. Overall study: Partial responses were achieved by three patients: one hepatocellular carcinoma, two cutaneous melanoma. Regarding the study as a whole: Relative to CD4+ cells, CD8+ T cells on average had more expanded clones. Within 6 weeks, CD4+ and CD8+ blood T cells expanded clonally at 0.1 to 3.0 mg/kg.

V shed 0 bases, J shed 4 bases, and the junction held 6 bases outside the gene matches. This CDR3 contains 16 residues. Germline V lookup: CDR1 SGDLS, CDR2 YYNGEE. The assay was immunoSEQ multiplex PCR, and TCRdb's table has in-frame clones only and misses some. Of 55,000 to 95,000 clones listed, around nine tenths were seen once; the top ten hold 2.5% to 3%. Comment on this clone: Its antigen is unknown.

The chain uses TRBV9 and TRBJ2-1; TRBD2 matches 8 bases. The input for sequencing was CD4+ or CD8+ T cells sorted from blood, taken in a trial of the OX40 agonist ivuxolimab. The sequence was obtained from an adult with an advanced solid tumor such as melanoma, head and neck, liver or kidney cancer. The CDR3 loop is CASSVDGAGAYNEQFF. Written as DNA, the CDR3 is TGTGCCAGCAGCGTAGATGGAGCGGGAGCTTACAATGAGCAGTTCTTC.